The 22 T cell receptor beta chains given below trace back to one sample, sequenced in a study of regulatory T cells in long-lasting Graves disease. The time point is: newly diagnosed GD, antithyroid drugs for less than 3 months. The TCR library was prepared using RNA isolated from PBMCs. Both iRepertoire HTBI primers and Arm-PCR of CDR3 regions were used to build the TCR beta libraries. TCRdb redid the calling of the multiplex PCR reads with MiXCR, one entry per CDR3 protein. The repertoire holds 350,000 to 450,000 distinct CDR3 sequences, 14% to 15% seen once, with 15% to 20% in the top ten. The data were also submitted as part of a second study, on T cells in Graves' hyperthyroidism and ophthalmopathy.

This material consisted of peripheral blood mononuclear cells (PBMCs), taken at new diagnosis, from a patient treated with antithyroid drugs. The receptor source for this set is a woman between 25 and 40 years old with Graves disease.

This clonotype was counted ten times or more. The J gene is TRBJ2-5, the V gene TRBV27; D unresolved. Germline CDR1 reads MNHEY; CDR2 reads SMNVEV (reference sequence). The V end lost 4 bases, the J end lost 2 bases, and 8 bases lay between the germline ends. The CDR3 runs to 13 residues. The CDR3 nucleotides read TGTGCCAGCAGTTCCCTCCCGCAAGAGACCCAGTACTTC. Its translation is CASSSLPQETQYF.

This clonotype has just a few counts. The gene calls are TRBV27 and TRBJ2-7; the D gene is possibly TRBD2 (5 bases). The germline V and J ends were trimmed by 8 bases and 0 bases, with 26 bases remaining between them. The CDR3 runs to 18 residues. Per the germline V gene, CDR1 is MNHEY and CDR2 is SMNVEV (reference sequence). The CDR3 sequence: CASSPAGLSDSVSYEQYF. CDR3 bases: TGTGCCAGCTCCCCCGCGGGTTTGTCCGATTCGGTCTCCTACGAGCAGTACTTC.

There are many counts of this clonotype. CDR3 nucleotide sequence: TGTGCCAGCAGTGTGCAGTGGAACACTGAAGCTTTCTTT. Its translation: CASSVQWNTEAFF. The chain recombines TRBV2 with TRBJ1-1; no reliable D call. This CDR3 is 13 amino acids long. V shed 4 bases and J shed 1 base, with 7 bases lying between them. Looked up from germline, CDR1 is SNHLY and CDR2 is FYNNEI.

This clonotype showed up many times. This rearrangement joins TRBV2 to TRBJ2-1; 7 bases are shared with TRBD2. The CDR3 is 14 residues long. CDR1 SNHLY and CDR2 FYNNEI come from the germline V gene. J was trimmed by 10 bases and V by 6 bases; bases with no gene match: 12. CDR3 in DNA: TGTGCCAGCAGGGGAACCGGGACTACCTACGAGCAGTTCTTC. It specifies CASRGTGTTYEQFF.

This clonotype was found many times. The V and J genes are TRBV7-2 and TRBJ2-5; the D gene is possibly TRBD1 (6 bases). V was trimmed by 3 bases and J by 2 bases, leaving 10 bases between them. The CDR3 runs 14 residues. The V gene's germline CDR1 is SGHTA and CDR2 FQGNSA. CDR3 sequence reads: CASSFGQPQETQYF. The CDR3 nucleotides read TGTGCCAGCAGCTTCGGACAGCCTCAAGAGACCCAGTACTTC.

This clonotype was seen ten or more times. This sequence joins TRBV28 and TRBJ2-1; 9 nucleotides align to TRBD2. This CDR3 contains 15 residues. The J segment lost 4 bases and the V segment lost 5 bases, leaving 6 bases of the junction unmatched. Germline V gives CDR1 MDHEN, CDR2 SYDVKM. The CDR3 DNA is TGTGCCAGCAGTGCGGGACTAGCCGATTACAATGAGCAGTTCTTC. This encodes CASSAGLADYNEQFF.

This chain joins TRBV27 and TRBJ2-2, with 9 bases fitting TRBD1. The trim removed 6 bases at V and 4 bases at J, leaving 9 bases unmatched. This CDR3 contains 16 residues. Germline loops: CDR1 MNHEY, CDR2 SMNVEV (reference sequence). CDR3 DNA: TGTGCCAGCAGCACAAGACAGGGGGGAGTCACCGGGGAGCTGTTTTTT. This encodes CASSTRQGGVTGELFF.

This clonotype showed up just a few times. This sequence joins TRBV20-1 and TRBJ2-5, with D possibly matching TRBD2 (5 bases). V lost 3 bases to trimming and J lost 4 bases, with 15 bases between them. Germline values: CDR1 DFQATT, CDR2 SNEGSKA (reference sequence). The CDR3 is 14 amino acids. The CDR3 is CSARRVFAGETQYF. CDR3 DNA: TGCAGTGCTAGGCGGGTCTTTGCGGGAGAGACCCAGTACTTC.

This clonotype was seen repeatedly, ten times or more. The CDR3 loop is CASIRGPSTDTQYF. The CDR3 nucleotides are TGTGCCAGCATTAGGGGGCCCAGCACAGATACGCAGTATTTT. The chain combines TRBV2 with TRBJ2-3, with 7 nucleotides matching TRBD1. CDR1 SNHLY and CDR2 FYNNEI come from the germline V gene. Trimming took 7 bases from V and 0 from J; bases not matched to a gene: 4. CDR3 size: 14 residues.

This clonotype was recorded only once. This could be a read error, since a much larger clone is one nucleotide away. The chain joins TRBV27 to TRBJ1-1; D unclear. The germline V and J ends were trimmed by 5 bases and 7 bases, with 14 bases remaining between them. In germline, CDR1 is MNHEY, CDR2 SMNVEV (reference sequence). The CDR3 runs 13 residues. CDR3 DNA: TGTGCCAGCAGTGACCAAAAGACCGTTGAAGCTTTCTTT. Residues: CASSDQKTVEAFF.

This clonotype was found many times. This chain links TRBV20-1 with TRBJ2-4; D is unclear. The CDR3 length is 11 residues. The germline V gene has CDR1 DFQATT and CDR2 SNEGSKA (reference sequence). V lost 1 base to trimming and J lost 9 bases, with 7 bases between them. This CDR3 reads CSARVDAIQYF. The DNA of the CDR3 is TGCAGTGCTAGAGTTGATGCCATTCAGTACTTC.

This clonotype appeared many times. The chain couples TRBV2 to TRBJ2-7; TRBD2 is a possible D gene (6 bases). This CDR3 has 21 amino acids. CDR1 is SNHLY and CDR2 is FYNNEI in the germline V gene. V was trimmed by 3 bases and J by 2 bases, leaving 32 bases between them. CDR3 sequence: CASSDYGSGAPSPENPYEQYF. The DNA of the CDR3 is TGTGCCAGCAGTGATTACGGGTCGGGAGCTCCATCGCCCGAGAACCCCTACGAGCAGTACTTC.

This clonotype was recorded many times. The chain employs TRBV18 and TRBJ2-1; TRBD2 aligns across 13 bases. V was clipped by 3 bases and J by 7 bases; unmatched bases: 6. Germline CDR1 reads KGHSH; CDR2 reads LQKENI. This CDR3 is 16 amino acids long. CDR3 bases: TGTGCCAGCTCACCGACACTAGCGGGAGGGCCAAATGAGCAGTTCTTC. Encoded protein: CASSPTLAGGPNEQFF.

This clonotype was counted between two and nine times. The chain combines TRBV10-3 with TRBJ2-1; D is uncertain. V lost 3 bases to trimming and J lost 1 base, with 7 bases between them. CDR1 and CDR2 from the germline V gene are ENHRY and SYGVKD. CDR3 length: 14 amino acids. In DNA, the CDR3 is TGTGCCATCAGTGACTCCCAGTCCTACAATGAGCAGTTCTTC. Protein: CAISDSQSYNEQFF.

This clonotype was picked up many times. The chain employs TRBV7-3 and TRBJ2-3, with 10 bases lining up with TRBD2. The CDR3 consists of 15 residues. Germline values: CDR1 SGHTA, CDR2 FQGTGA. V dropped 6 bases and J dropped 5; count of bases not matched to a gene: 8. The DNA for the CDR3 is TGTGCCAGCAGTCTAGCGGGAGAGGTTGGAGATACGCAGTATTTT. Protein sequence: CASSLAGEVGDTQYF.

This clonotype was detected ten times or more. This rearrangement joins TRBV27 to TRBJ2-2; D unclear. Between the trimmed V and J ends, which lost 6 bases and 3 bases, there was a span of 8 bases. The germline gives CDR1 MNHEY, CDR2 SMNVEV (reference sequence). The length of the CDR3 is 13 residues. CDR3: CASRYTYTGELFF. CDR3 DNA: TGTGCCAGCAGATATACCTACACCGGGGAGCTGTTTTTT.

This clonotype was detected many times. Germline and junction disagree at one end, which may indicate a read error. The CDR3 sequence is CATSSGGPSYEQYF. Written as DNA, the CDR3 is TGTGCCACCAGTTCAGGCGGACCCTCCTACGAGCAGTACTTC. This chain uses TRBV12-3 or TRBV12-4 with TRBJ2-7; D is uncertain. The CDR3 has 14 residues.

The V and J genes are TRBV20-1 and TRBJ2-1; the match to TRBD2 covers 10 bases. Trimming cost V 3 bases and J 6 bases; bases outside gene matches: 8. CDR1 DFQATT and CDR2 SNEGSKA come from the germline V gene (reference sequence). This CDR3 contains 15 residues. The CDR3 here is CSARNSGRASNEQFF. DNA of the CDR3: TGCAGTGCTAGGAACAGCGGGAGGGCCAGCAATGAGCAGTTCTTC.

This clonotype was seen repeatedly, ten times or more. A junction end diverges from the germline sequence, so it may reflect a read error. The genes are TRBV28 and TRBJ2-5; tentative D call: TRBD1 (6 bases). The CDR3 totals 14 residues. Germline V CDR1 and CDR2: MDHEN, SYDVKM. The CDR3 DNA reads TGTGCCAGCACTTTAACAGGGATCGGAGAGACCCAGTACTTC. This sequence encodes CASTLTGIGETQYF.

The sample holds many counts of this clonotype. V usage is TRBV30 and J usage is TRBJ1-2, with 7 bases matching TRBD1. The CDR3 totals 13 residues. After removal of 3 bases from V and 3 bases from J, the junction contained 4 bases not matched to a gene. Germline V lookup: CDR1 GTSNPN, CDR2 SVGIG (reference sequence). The CDR3: CAWSGQVHYGYTF. CDR3 in DNA: TGTGCCTGGAGCGGACAGGTCCACTATGGCTACACCTTC.

There are many counts of this clonotype. Here the CDR3 DNA reads TGCAGCGTTGCGGCAGCGCTGGGCACTGAAGCTTTCTTT. Translated: CSVAAALGTEAFF. The chain joins TRBV29-1 to TRBJ1-1; D call uncertain. Germline assignment: CDR1 SQVTM and CDR2 ANQGSEA. V was pared by 4 bases and J by 4 bases, with 13 bases between. CDR3 length equals 13 residues.

This chain joins TRBV20-1 and TRBJ2-1; 12 bases line up with TRBD2. V shed 4 bases, J shed 6 bases, and the junction held 7 bases outside the gene matches. Germline V gene sequence: CDR1 DFQATT, CDR2 SNEGSKA (reference sequence). This CDR3 is built from 15 residues. DNA of the CDR3: TGCAGTGCTACTAACGGACTAGCGGGATCCAATGAGCAGTTCTTC. It is translated as CSATNGLAGSNEQFF.